The next 8 T cell receptor beta chains were all read from a single sample in a study of tumor-infiltrating lymphocytes in oesophageal squamous cell carcinoma. Each CDR3 protein gets one entry after TCRdb re-called the PCR reads with MiXCR. The sample includes over 10,000 distinct CDR3 sequences, roughly 50% of them seen just once. Sequenced: esophageal tumor tissue. The receptors derive from a female donor with esophageal squamous cell carcinoma.

This clonotype has a single count. This chain uses TRBV7-3 with TRBJ1-1; 11 bases line up with TRBD2. With the DNA end fitting TRBJ2-7 better, the J assignment may be wrong. CDR1 and CDR2 (germline): SGHTA, FQGTGA. This CDR3 is 15 amino acids long. As DNA, the CDR3 is TGTGCCAGCAGCCAGCAGGAGACTAGCGGGAACGAGCAGTACTTC. Its translation is CASSQQETSGNEQYF.

This clonotype is medium-sized within its sample. The rearrangement uses TRBV6-1 and TRBJ1-4; no firm D call. Trimming took off 6 bases at V and 8 bases at J, with 19 bases between the two ends. The CDR3 runs 15 residues. Germline values: CDR1 MNHNS, CDR2 SASEGT. CDR3 in amino acids: CASRNMGGSGEKLFF. The CDR3, as DNA: TGTGCCAGCAGGAATATGGGAGGCAGCGGAGAAAAACTGTTTTTT.

The CDR3 spells CASSLQAGVQETQYF. CDR3 nucleotides: TGTGCCAGCAGCTTACAAGCGGGGGTTCAAGAGACCCAGTACTTC. The chain links TRBV7-2 to TRBJ2-5; 8 bases are a match to TRBD2. V lost 2 bases to trimming and J lost 2 bases; unmatched junction nucleotides: 4. CDR1 SGHTA and CDR2 FQGNSA come from the germline V gene. This CDR3 has 15 amino acids.

This clonotype turned up a few times. J is TRBJ2-1 and V is TRBV29-1; D call uncertain. The germline V and J ends were trimmed by 2 bases and 0 bases, with 11 bases remaining between them. There are 15 residues in the CDR3. Germline V gene lookup returns CDR1 SQVTM and CDR2 ANQGSEA. CDR3 nucleotide sequence: TGCAGCGTTGAAAGTGGGCAGGTCTCCTACAATGAGCAGTTCTTC. Translated: CSVESGQVSYNEQFF.

Sample share makes this clonotype medium-sized. The chain combines TRBV6-1 with TRBJ2-5, with D possibly matching TRBD1 (6 bases). The CDR3 runs 12 residues. Trimming pared 6 bases from V and 11 bases from J, leaving 16 bases between. In germline, CDR1 is MNHNS, CDR2 SASEGT. CDR3 DNA sequence: TGTGCCAGCAGCAGGGGTTCGTGGGAGCAGTACTTC. This encodes CASSRGSWEQYF.

The chain employs TRBV28 and TRBJ2-1, with 9 bases lining up with TRBD1. TRBJ2-7 explains the end of the DNA better; the J call may be wrong. Germline lookup yields CDR1 MDHEN and CDR2 SYDVKM. The CDR3 sequence is 14 residues long. This CDR3 reads CASKHRDRVGEQYF. The CDR3 bases are TGTGCCAGCAAACACCGGGACAGGGTGGGGGAGCAGTACTTC.

This clonotype was picked up many times. The rearrangement joins TRBV11-1 to TRBJ1-1, with D unclear. In germline, CDR1 is SGHAT, CDR2 FQDESV (reference sequence). The length of the CDR3 is 12 residues. V was clipped by 5 bases and J by 6 bases, with 10 bases between them. The CDR3 region has the DNA TGTGCCAGCAGCCCGGCCCCCCCTGAAGCTTTCTTT. It specifies CASSPAPPEAFF.

The chain combines TRBV7-3 with TRBJ1-4; D call uncertain. The last part of the DNA fits TRBJ2-2 better; the J call may be wrong. Germline V gives CDR1 SGHTA, CDR2 FQGTGA. The CDR3 runs 12 residues. The chain's CDR3 is CAGLEGTGELFF. CDR3 bases: TGTGCCGGGCTTGAAGGCACCGGGGAGCTGTTTTTT.